The clone carrying this T cell receptor (beta chain) was detected once. The ends lost 0 bases at V and 8 bases at J; junction bases unmatched: 6. The CDR3 totals 13 residues. Germline values: CDR1 GTSNPN, CDR2 SVGIG (reference sequence). Extracted from the samples, RNA was reverse transcribed into cDNA to serve as the sequencing template. Clones were sequenced by immunoSEQ multiplex PCR, and TCRdb holds only the in-frame ones, with some missing. The sample shows 120,000 or so clones, 35% to 45% of them seen only once. This record belongs to a study of CD8+ T cells in alopecia areata. Study background: Tofacitinib ran for 6 to 18 months before 6 months off drug.

The sorting of PBMCs gave CD4+ and CD8+ T cells. Sequencing used CD4+ T cells sorted from blood. The rearrangement links TRBV30 to TRBJ1-2, with 7 nucleotides matching TRBD1. The TCR originated in a human donor with alopecia areata. In DNA, the CDR3 is TGTGCCTGGAGTGTACAGGGGAAGGACGGCTACACCTTC. This encodes CAWSVQGKDGYTF.